This T cell receptor (beta chain) was sequenced for a study of blood T cell repertoires in COVID-19. This CDR3 contains 16 residues. TCRdb's table, derived via immunoSEQ multiplex PCR, lists solely in-frame clones and lacks some. The table lists 150,000 or so clones, 70% to 85% of them singletons, with about a fifth in the top ten. This clonotype was sampled from a woman older than 75 with acute or convalescent COVID-19. Sequencing used peripheral blood. The J gene is TRBJ2-7, the V gene TRBV21-1; TRBD1 reflects the table's D call only, with no check against the DNA. TRBV21-1 is listed as a pseudogene. CDR3 in amino acids: CASSPPEGQDFYEQYF. The CDR3 DNA is TGTGCCAGCAGCCCCCCGGAGGGACAGGACTTCTACGAGCAGTACTTC.